This T cell receptor (beta chain) emerged from a study of PD-L1 blockade in urothelial cancer. The CDR3 has 15 residues. Documented time point: peripheral blood 6 weeks after treatment start. Sequencing used immunoSEQ multiplex PCR; TCRdb keeps in-frame clones, though not all of them. Among some 40,000 clones listed, 91% were seen once. The TCR comes from a man between 65 and 80 years old with urothelial cancer. This sample comprised PBMCs, obtained around atezolizumab (anti-PD-L1) treatment. J is TRBJ2-1 and V is TRBV21-1; the table's D call of TRBD2 was not tested on the DNA. TRBV21-1 is noted as a pseudogene. The CDR3 sequence is CASSKGPGLGDEQFF. In DNA form, the CDR3 reads TGTGCCAGCAGCAAAGGGCCGGGACTAGGGGATGAGCAGTTCTTC.